This T cell receptor (beta chain) was profiled in a study of cytomegalovirus exposure and HLA in healthy donors. The PCR ran on 60 Vbeta and 13 Jbeta primers. Profiling relied on immunoSEQ multiplex PCR, and the TCRdb table lists in-frame clones only, not all of them. The sample yields 100,000 to 120,000 clones, around 80% seen once. The CDR3 has 15 amino acids. The junction had 7 bases not matched to a gene; V was cut back by 4 bases and J by 4 bases. The germline CDR1 and CDR2 sequences are SGHRS and YFSETQ. Study-level points and caveats: Most TCR sequences showed up rarely, but some public TCRs showed up in many donors.

Worth noting for this clone: The antigen is unknown.

Input material: PBMCs. The rearrangement joins TRBV5-1 to TRBJ2-7, with 11 bases that match TRBD1. The receptor was derived from a male donor in good health and CMV-seronegative. CDR3: CASSPRDRGRYEQYF. The CDR3 DNA reads TGCGCCAGCAGCCCCCGGGACAGGGGGAGGTACGAGCAGTACTTC.